The next 25 T cell receptor beta chains were all read from a single sample in a study of blood T cell repertoires in COVID-19. Generated by immunoSEQ multiplex PCR, the TCRdb table keeps only in-frame clones and is missing some. The sample includes 140,000 to 150,000 clones, 75% to 85% of them seen just once. Sequenced material: peripheral blood. The receptors come from a man in his 70s who had recovered from COVID-19.

This chain uses TRBV19 with TRBJ2-1; the match to TRBD2 covers 7 bases. CDR1 LNHDA and CDR2 SQIVND come from the germline V gene (reference sequence). This CDR3 contains 14 residues. The CDR3 here is CASGPPAGYNEQFF. In DNA, the CDR3 is TGTGCTAGCGGCCCTCCAGCGGGATACAATGAGCAGTTCTTC.

The rearrangement uses TRBV5-4 and TRBJ2-3, with 8 bases that match TRBD2. CDR3 length: 15 amino acids. The germline CDR1 and CDR2 sequences are SGHNT and YYREEE (reference sequence). The junction had 7 bases not matched to a gene; V was cut back by 2 bases and J by 5 bases. Here the CDR3 DNA reads TGTGCCAGCAGCTTCACGGGAGGGCCGGGAGATACGCAGTATTTT. This sequence encodes CASSFTGGPGDTQYF. The entire variable domain, with the rest obtained from reference TRBV5-4 and TRBJ2-3, is as follows: ETGVTQSPTHLIKTRGQQVTLRCSSQSGHNTVSWYQQALGQGPQFIFQYYREEENGRGNFPPRFSGLQFPNYSSELNVNALELDDSALYLCASSFTGGPGDTQYFGPGTRLTVL.

V gene TRBV10-3 combines with J gene TRBJ2-3; TRBD2 is a possible D gene (5 bases). Germline CDR1 ENHRY, CDR2 SYGVKD. Deletions cut 10 bases from V and 0 bases from J, with 17 bases between. The CDR3 length is 15 residues. The CDR3 reads CATRMGSGSTDTQYF. CDR3 bases: TGTGCCACCCGGATGGGAAGCGGTAGCACAGATACGCAGTATTTT.

This sequence joins TRBV10-3 and TRBJ2-3; 13 bases are shared with TRBD2. This CDR3 region has 22 residues. V lost 2 bases to trimming and J lost 1 base; unmatched junction nucleotides: 18. The germline gives CDR1 ENHRY, CDR2 SYGVKD. CDR3 sequence reads: CAISEETPGTSGEDWGTDTQYF. In DNA form, the CDR3 reads TGTGCCATCAGTGAGGAGACCCCGGGGACTAGCGGGGAAGACTGGGGCACAGATACGCAGTATTTT.

The gene calls are TRBV9 and TRBJ2-7, with D maybe TRBD1 (6 bases). The germline V gene encodes CDR1 SGDLS and CDR2 YYNGEE. V was clipped by 4 bases and J by 6 bases, with 14 bases between them. The CDR3 spans 13 residues. The CDR3 coding sequence is TGTGCCAGCAGCCCCCGACAGGTTGCCGAGCAGTACTTC. It is translated as CASSPRQVAEQYF.

The CDR3 bases are TGTGCCAGCAGCTTGTTTACAGGGACCTACGAGCAGTACTTC. Protein product: CASSLFTGTYEQYF. The J gene is TRBJ2-7, the V gene TRBV5-6; D perhaps matches TRBD1 (6 bases). Trimming cost V 1 base and J 2 bases, with 10 bases left between them. From germline, CDR1 is SGHDT and CDR2 YYEEEE. This CDR3 has 14 amino acids. Full variable domain (outside the CDR3, taken from reference TRBV5-6 and TRBJ2-7): DAGVTQSPTHLIKTRGQQVTLRCSPKSGHDTVSWYQQALGQGPQFIFQYYEEEERQRGNFPDRFSGHQFPNYSSELNVNALLLGDSALYLCASSLFTGTYEQYFGPGTRLTVT.

The rearrangement uses TRBV6-5 and TRBJ2-2; TRBD1 aligns across 8 bases. The CDR3 is made up of 15 amino acids. CDR1 MNHEY and CDR2 SVGAGI come from the germline V gene. The V segment lost 1 base and the J segment 5 bases; nucleotides outside the gene matches: 3. This chain's CDR3 is CASSYWQGATGELFF. DNA for the CDR3: TGTGCCAGCAGTTACTGGCAGGGGGCAACCGGGGAGCTGTTTTTT.

The V and J genes are TRBV14 and TRBJ2-1, with TRBD2 identical over 11 bases. The CDR3 has 18 residues. Germline-derived CDR1 and CDR2 are SGHDN and FVKESK. V dropped 5 bases and J dropped 7; count of bases not matched to a gene: 16. CDR3 amino acids: CASSSRGAASGRRNEQFF. Written as DNA, the CDR3 is TGTGCCAGCAGCTCAAGAGGGGCCGCTAGCGGGAGGCGAAATGAGCAGTTCTTC.

About this clone itself: The same CDR3 also results from other DNA sequences found in this sample. The chain employs TRBV9 and TRBJ2-1; 9 bases are a match to TRBD2. The germline CDR1 and CDR2 sequences are SGDLS and YYNGEE. The CDR3 is 17 residues long. V shed 0 bases and J 1 base; nucleotides not matched to a gene: 5. CDR3: CASSVGLAGRSYNEQFF. The DNA for the CDR3 is TGTGCCAGCAGCGTAGGGCTAGCGGGAAGGTCCTACAATGAGCAGTTCTTC.

Only a few counts were recorded for this clone. CDR3 bases: TGCGCCAGCAGCCAAGTTGCCCCGGGACTAGCGCCTTTTAGCTCCTACAATGAGCAGTTCTTC. Translated, it gives CASSQVAPGLAPFSSYNEQFF. The chain carries TRBV4-1 and TRBJ2-1; 10 bases align to TRBD2. The CDR3 covers 21 residues. The germline V gene has CDR1 MGHRA and CDR2 YSYEKL. V trimming: 1 base; J trimming: 0 bases; junction bases outside the gene matches: 15.

This chain connects TRBV12-3 or TRBV12-4 to TRBJ1-1, with D possibly being TRBD1 (6 bases). This CDR3 has 12 residues. The V end was cut by 5 bases, the J end by 6 bases, with 10 bases between. The CDR3 sequence is CASSEQGPEAFF. Written as DNA, the CDR3 is TGTGCCAGCAGTGAACAGGGACCTGAAGCTTTCTTT.

The chain uses TRBV2 and TRBJ1-2, with 8 bases identical to TRBD1. The CDR3 covers 16 residues. Looked up from germline, CDR1 is SNHLY and CDR2 is FYNNEI. V was pared by 1 base and J by 0 bases, with 4 bases of the junction left unmatched. The CDR3 sequence is CASSEGGQGSNYGYTF. Written as DNA, the CDR3 is TGTGCCAGCAGTGAAGGAGGACAGGGTTCTAACTATGGCTACACCTTC.

The chain combines TRBV5-1 with TRBJ1-4; TRBD1 agrees at 11 bases. The V gene's germline CDR1 is SGHRS and CDR2 YFSETQ. V dropped 3 bases and J dropped 8; count of bases not matched to a gene: 3. The CDR3 contains 14 residues. The CDR3 DNA follows: TGCGCCAGCAGCTCAGGGACAGGGGGAGAAAAACTGTTTTTT. It yields the protein CASSSGTGGEKLFF.

Concerning this clone: The same CDR3 also results from other DNA sequences found in this sample. The rearrangement joins TRBV9 to TRBJ2-1, with 8 bases fitting TRBD2. This CDR3 region has 15 residues. Germline loops: CDR1 SGDLS, CDR2 YYNGEE. V dropped 0 bases and J dropped 4; count of bases not matched to a gene: 3. The CDR3 DNA reads TGTGCCAGCAGCGTAGTAGCGGGACCTTACAATGAGCAGTTCTTC. Protein product: CASSVVAGPYNEQFF.

In DNA form, the CDR3 reads TGCGCCAGCAGCCACGCGGGGGGCCCCCTCTCCTACGAGCAGTACTTC. It translates to CASSHAGGPLSYEQYF. The genes are TRBV10-2 and TRBJ2-7; 8 nucleotides line up with TRBD2. The CDR3 has 16 residues. With 6 bases clipped from V and 0 bases from J, the junction kept 10 bases outside the gene matches. Germline CDR1 is WSHSY and CDR2 is SAAADI.

The chain has TRBV6-5 and TRBJ2-2, with D unresolved. V gave up 1 base and J gave up 0 bases, with 6 bases separating them. CDR3 length equals 15 residues. CDR1 is MNHEY, CDR2 SVGAGI, per germline. The DNA for the CDR3 is TGTGCCAGCAGTTACTGGCATTCGAACACCGGGGAGCTGTTTTTT. This encodes CASSYWHSNTGELFF.

This clone was counted only a few times. The chain employs TRBV29-1 and TRBJ2-1; 7 bases agree with TRBD1. CDR1 is SQVTM, CDR2 ANQGSEA, per germline. V lost 6 bases, J lost 4 bases, and 9 bases stayed unmatched. CDR3 length equals 14 residues. The CDR3 region has the DNA TGCAGCGTAGGGACAGTTATTGCATACAATGAGCAGTTCTTC. Its protein is CSVGTVIAYNEQFF.

The chain has TRBV3-1 (or the pseudogene TRBV3-2) and TRBJ1-6, with D unresolved. Trimming left V 1 base short and J 10 bases short, with 8 bases between. CDR3 length equals 13 residues. Germline lookup yields CDR1 LGHDT and CDR2 YNNKEL (reference sequence). The CDR3 bases are TGTGCCAGCAGCCAAGGACAAAGGTCACCCCTCCACTTT. Protein product: CASSQGQRSPLHF.

V is TRBV29-1 and J is TRBJ2-7; TRBD2 aligns across 8 bases. The length of the CDR3 is 17 residues. From germline, CDR1 is SQVTM and CDR2 ANQGSEA. The junction had 16 bases not matched to a gene; V was cut back by 4 bases and J by 2 bases. The CDR3 protein is CSVVSYGPGGRTYEQYF. CDR3 DNA sequence: TGCAGCGTTGTAAGTTACGGGCCGGGAGGGCGGACCTACGAGCAGTACTTC.

The genes are TRBV7-2 and TRBJ1-1; D gene uncertain. Germline lookup yields CDR1 SGHTA and CDR2 FQGNSA. This CDR3 region has 13 residues. V lost 5 bases, J lost 5 bases, and 12 bases lay in between. CDR3 amino acids: CASSLGLDTEAFF. The CDR3 nucleotides read TGTGCCAGCAGCCTCGGACTGGATACTGAAGCTTTCTTT.

This CDR3 reads CSVLTGGEDTQYF. In DNA form, the CDR3 reads TGCAGCGTTTTGACAGGGGGCGAAGATACGCAGTATTTT. This chain connects TRBV29-1 to TRBJ2-3; TRBD1 matches at 10 bases. Germline V CDR1 and CDR2: SQVTM, ANQGSEA. This CDR3 spans 13 amino acids. The V and J ends lost 5 bases and 5 bases, in that order; junction bases with no gene match: 4.

This sequence joins TRBV30 and TRBJ2-1; the D gene is possibly TRBD2 (5 bases). CDR1 and CDR2 from the germline V gene are GTSNPN and SVGIG (reference sequence). There are 11 residues in the CDR3. The CDR3 DNA sequence: TGTGCGGCGGGTAGGTACAATGAGCAGTTCTTC. It is translated as CAAGRYNEQFF.

This clone was recorded once. The rearrangement joins TRBV6-2 or TRBV6-3 to TRBJ2-7, with TRBD2 identical over 9 bases. This CDR3 is built from 15 residues. V shed 6 bases and J 2 bases; nucleotides not matched to a gene: 8. Looked up from germline, CDR1 is MNHEY and CDR2 is SVGEGT. The CDR3 reads CASSLSGSPTYEQYF. In DNA form, the CDR3 reads TGTGCCAGCAGCCTTAGCGGGAGTCCCACCTACGAGCAGTACTTC.

The rearrangement uses TRBV7-9 and TRBJ2-7; maybe TRBD2 (6 bases). The germline V gene has CDR1 SEHNR and CDR2 FQNEAQ (reference sequence). V was trimmed by 2 bases and J by 2 bases, leaving 16 bases between them. The CDR3 is 16 residues long. CDR3 sequence: CASSLLSGWRAYEQYF. CDR3 DNA: TGTGCCAGCAGCTTATTGTCCGGGTGGAGGGCCTACGAGCAGTACTTC.

J is TRBJ2-7 and V is TRBV6-2 or TRBV6-3; 12 nucleotides align to TRBD1. The CDR3 is made up of 15 amino acids. Germline V gives CDR1 MNHEY, CDR2 SVGEGT. Trimming cost V 2 bases and J 4 bases; bases outside gene matches: 3. The CDR3 sequence is CASSYGDRGRYEQYF. The CDR3 coding sequence is TGTGCCAGCAGTTACGGGGACAGGGGGCGATACGAGCAGTACTTC.